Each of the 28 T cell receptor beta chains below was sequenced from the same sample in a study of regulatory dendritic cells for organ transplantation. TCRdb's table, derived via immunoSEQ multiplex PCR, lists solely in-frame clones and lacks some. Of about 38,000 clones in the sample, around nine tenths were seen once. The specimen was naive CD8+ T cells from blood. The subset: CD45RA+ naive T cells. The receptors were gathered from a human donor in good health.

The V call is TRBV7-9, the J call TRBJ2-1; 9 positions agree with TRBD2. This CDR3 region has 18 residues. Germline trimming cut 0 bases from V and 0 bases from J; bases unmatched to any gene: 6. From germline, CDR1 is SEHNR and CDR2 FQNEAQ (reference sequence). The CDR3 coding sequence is TGTGCCAGCAGCTTAGCTAGCGGGGGTACGAGCTCCTACAATGAGCAGTTCTTC. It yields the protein CASSLASGGTSSYNEQFF. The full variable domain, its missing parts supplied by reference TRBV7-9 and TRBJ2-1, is DTGVSQNPRHKITKRGQNVTFRCDPISEHNRLYWYRQTLGQGPEFLTYFQNEAQLEKSRLLSDRFSAERPKGSFSTLEIQRTEQGDSAMYLCASSLASGGTSSYNEQFFGPGTRLTVL.

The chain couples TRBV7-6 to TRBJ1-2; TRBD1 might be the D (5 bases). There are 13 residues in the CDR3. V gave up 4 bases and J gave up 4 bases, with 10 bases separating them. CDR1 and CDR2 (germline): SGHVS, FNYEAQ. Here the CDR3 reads CASSWQGTYGYTF. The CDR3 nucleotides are TGTGCCAGCAGCTGGCAGGGAACCTATGGCTACACCTTC. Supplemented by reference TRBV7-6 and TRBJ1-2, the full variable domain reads GAGVSQSPRYKVTKRGQDVALRCDPISGHVSLYWYRQALGQGPEFLTYFNYEAQQDKSGLPNDRFSAERPEGSISTLTIQRTEQRDSAMYRCASSWQGTYGYTFGSGTRLTVV.

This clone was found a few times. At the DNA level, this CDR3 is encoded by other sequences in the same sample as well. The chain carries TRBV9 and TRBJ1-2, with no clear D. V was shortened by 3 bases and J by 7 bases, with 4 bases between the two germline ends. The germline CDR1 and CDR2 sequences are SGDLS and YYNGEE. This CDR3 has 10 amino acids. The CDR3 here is CASSGRGYTF. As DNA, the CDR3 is TGTGCCAGCAGCGGGCGTGGCTACACCTTC.

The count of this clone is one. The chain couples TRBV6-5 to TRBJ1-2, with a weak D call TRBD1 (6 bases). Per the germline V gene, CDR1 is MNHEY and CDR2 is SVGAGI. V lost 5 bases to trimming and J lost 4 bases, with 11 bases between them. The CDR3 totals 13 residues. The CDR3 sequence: CASSATGSYGYTF. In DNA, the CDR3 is TGTGCCAGCAGTGCTACAGGGAGCTATGGCTACACCTTC.

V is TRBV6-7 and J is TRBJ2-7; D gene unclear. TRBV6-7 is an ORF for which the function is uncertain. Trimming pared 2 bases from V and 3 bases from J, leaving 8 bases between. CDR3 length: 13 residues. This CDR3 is CASSYEQLYEQYF. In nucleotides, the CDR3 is TGTGCCAGCAGTTACGAACAGCTCTACGAGCAGTACTTC.

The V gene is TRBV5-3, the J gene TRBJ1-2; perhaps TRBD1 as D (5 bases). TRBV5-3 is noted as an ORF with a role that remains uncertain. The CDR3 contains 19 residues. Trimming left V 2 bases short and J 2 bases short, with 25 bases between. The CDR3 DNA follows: TGTGCCAGAAGCTTTCTTAGTGTTATTGGGGCCAGTATCAACTATGGCTACACCTTC. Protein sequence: CARSFLSVIGASINYGYTF.

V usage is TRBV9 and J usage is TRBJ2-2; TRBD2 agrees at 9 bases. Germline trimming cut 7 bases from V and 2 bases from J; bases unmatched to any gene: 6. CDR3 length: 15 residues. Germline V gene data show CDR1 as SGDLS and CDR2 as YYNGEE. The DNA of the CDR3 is TGTGCCAGCGCGGGACTAGCTGACAACACCGGGGAGCTGTTTTTT. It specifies CASAGLADNTGELFF.

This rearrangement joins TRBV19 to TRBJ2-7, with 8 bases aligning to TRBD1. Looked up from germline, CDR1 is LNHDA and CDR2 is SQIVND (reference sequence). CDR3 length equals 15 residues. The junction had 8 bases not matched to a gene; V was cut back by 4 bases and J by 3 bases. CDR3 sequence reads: CASSRSQGAIYEQYF. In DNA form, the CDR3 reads TGTGCCAGTAGTAGATCCCAGGGGGCTATCTACGAGCAGTACTTC.

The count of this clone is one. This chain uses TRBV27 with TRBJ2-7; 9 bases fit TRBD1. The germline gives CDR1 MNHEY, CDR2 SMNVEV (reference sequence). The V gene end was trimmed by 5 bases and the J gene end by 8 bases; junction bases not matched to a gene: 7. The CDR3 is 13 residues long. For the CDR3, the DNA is TGTGCCAGCAGTGCCGGGACAGGGCAAAAGCAGTACTTC. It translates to CASSAGTGQKQYF.

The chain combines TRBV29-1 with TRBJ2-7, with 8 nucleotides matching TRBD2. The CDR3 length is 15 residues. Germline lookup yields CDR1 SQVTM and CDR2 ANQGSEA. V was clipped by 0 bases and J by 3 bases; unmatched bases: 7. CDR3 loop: CSVEDSGTRNYEQYF. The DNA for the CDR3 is TGCAGCGTTGAAGATTCCGGGACTAGGAACTACGAGCAGTACTTC.

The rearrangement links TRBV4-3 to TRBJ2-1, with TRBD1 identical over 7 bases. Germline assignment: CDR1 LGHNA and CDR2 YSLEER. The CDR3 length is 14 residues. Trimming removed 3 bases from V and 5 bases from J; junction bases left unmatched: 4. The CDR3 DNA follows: TGCGCCAGCAGCCACGGACAGGATAACAATGAGCAGTTCTTC. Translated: CASSHGQDNNEQFF.

The CDR3 bases are TGTGCCAGCAGTGCCTGGATACAGGAGAGTATCAGGAGCACTGAAGCTTTCTTT. This codes for CASSAWIQESIRSTEAFF. The chain uses TRBV6-1 and TRBJ1-1; weak D call: TRBD1 (5 bases). V dropped 4 bases and J dropped 4 bases, with 25 bases sitting between them. The CDR3 loop spans 18 amino acids. Germline V gives CDR1 MNHNS, CDR2 SASEGT.

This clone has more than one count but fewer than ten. Written as DNA, the CDR3 is TGTGCCAGCATAAACGGGGGCACTGAAGCTTTCTTT. As protein: CASINGGTEAFF. V is TRBV2 and J is TRBJ1-1; TRBD1 is a possible D gene (5 bases). CDR1 SNHLY and CDR2 FYNNEI come from the germline V gene. V lost 7 bases to trimming and J lost 4 bases, with 10 bases between them. The CDR3 contains 12 residues.

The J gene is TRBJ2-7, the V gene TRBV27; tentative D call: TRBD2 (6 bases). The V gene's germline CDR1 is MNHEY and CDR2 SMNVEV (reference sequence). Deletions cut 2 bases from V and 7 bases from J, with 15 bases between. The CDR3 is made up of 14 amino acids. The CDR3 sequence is CASSLGGAAREQYF. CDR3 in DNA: TGTGCCAGCAGTTTAGGAGGGGCTGCGAGAGAGCAGTACTTC.

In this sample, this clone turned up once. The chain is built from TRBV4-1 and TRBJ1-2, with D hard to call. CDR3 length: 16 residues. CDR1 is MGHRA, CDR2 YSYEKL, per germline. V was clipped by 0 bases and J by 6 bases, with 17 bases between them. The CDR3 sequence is CASSQDRRHPPDGYTF. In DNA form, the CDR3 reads TGCGCCAGCAGCCAAGATAGGCGACACCCGCCAGATGGCTACACCTTC.

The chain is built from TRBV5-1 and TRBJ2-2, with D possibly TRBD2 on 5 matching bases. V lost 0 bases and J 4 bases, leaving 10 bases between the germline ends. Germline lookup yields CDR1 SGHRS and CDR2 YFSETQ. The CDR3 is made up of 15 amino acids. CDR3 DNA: TGCGCCAGCAGCTTGGAGGGTCGGGGCACCGGGGAGCTGTTTTTT. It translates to CASSLEGRGTGELFF. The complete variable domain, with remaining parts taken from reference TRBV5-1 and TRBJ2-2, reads KAGVTQTPRYLIKTRGQQVTLSCSPISGHRSVSWYQQTPGQGLQFLFEYFSETQRNKGNFPGRFSGRQFSNSRSEMNVSTLELGDSALYLCASSLEGRGTGELFFGEGSRLTVL.

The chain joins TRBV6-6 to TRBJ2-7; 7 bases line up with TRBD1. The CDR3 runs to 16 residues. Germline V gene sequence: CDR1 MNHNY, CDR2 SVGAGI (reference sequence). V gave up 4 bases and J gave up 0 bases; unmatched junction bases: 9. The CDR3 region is CASSSYRGPSSYEQYF. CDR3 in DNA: TGTGCCAGCAGTTCCTACAGGGGCCCGAGCTCCTACGAGCAGTACTTC.

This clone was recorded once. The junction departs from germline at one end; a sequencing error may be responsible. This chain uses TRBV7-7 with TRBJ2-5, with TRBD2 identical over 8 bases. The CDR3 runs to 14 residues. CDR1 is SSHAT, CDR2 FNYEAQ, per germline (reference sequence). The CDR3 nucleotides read TGTGCTAGCAGCTTTAGCCTAGCGGGAGAGACCCAGTACTTC. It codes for CASSFSLAGETQYF.

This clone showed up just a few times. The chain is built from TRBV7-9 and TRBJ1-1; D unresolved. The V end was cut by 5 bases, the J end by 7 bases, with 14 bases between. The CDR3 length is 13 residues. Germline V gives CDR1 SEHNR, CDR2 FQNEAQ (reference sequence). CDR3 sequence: CASSPTQKYEAFF. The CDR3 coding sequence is TGTGCCAGCAGCCCCACCCAAAAGTATGAAGCTTTCTTT.

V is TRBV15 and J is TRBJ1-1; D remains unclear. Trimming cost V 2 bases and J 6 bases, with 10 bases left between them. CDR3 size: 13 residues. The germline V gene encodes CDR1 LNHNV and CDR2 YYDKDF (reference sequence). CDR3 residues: CATSRRGPAEAFF. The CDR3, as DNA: TGTGCCACCAGCAGACGCGGGCCCGCTGAAGCTTTCTTT.

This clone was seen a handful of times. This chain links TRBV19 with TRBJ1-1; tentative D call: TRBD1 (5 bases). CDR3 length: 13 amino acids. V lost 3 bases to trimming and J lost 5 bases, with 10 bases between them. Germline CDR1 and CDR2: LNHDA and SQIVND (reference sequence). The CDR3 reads CASSIQGVTEAFF. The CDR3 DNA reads TGTGCCAGTAGTATTCAGGGAGTTACTGAAGCTTTCTTT.

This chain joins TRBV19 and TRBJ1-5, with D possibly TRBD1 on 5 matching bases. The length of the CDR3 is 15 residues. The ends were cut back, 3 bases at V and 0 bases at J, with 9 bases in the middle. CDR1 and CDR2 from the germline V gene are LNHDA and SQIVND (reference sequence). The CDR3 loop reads CASSMGVYSNQPQHF. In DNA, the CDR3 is TGTGCCAGTAGTATGGGGGTGTATAGCAATCAGCCCCAGCATTTT.

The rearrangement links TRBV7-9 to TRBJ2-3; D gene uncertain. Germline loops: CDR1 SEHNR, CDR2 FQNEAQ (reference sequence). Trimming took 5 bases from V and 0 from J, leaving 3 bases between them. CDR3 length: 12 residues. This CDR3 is CASSESTDTQYF. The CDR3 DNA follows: TGTGCCAGCAGCGAGAGCACAGATACGCAGTATTTT.

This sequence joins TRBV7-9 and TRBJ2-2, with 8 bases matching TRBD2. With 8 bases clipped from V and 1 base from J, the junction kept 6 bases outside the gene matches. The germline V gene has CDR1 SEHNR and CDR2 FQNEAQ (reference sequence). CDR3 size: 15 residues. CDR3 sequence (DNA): TGTGCCAGCTTCAAGCGGGAGTGGAACACCGGGGAGCTGTTTTTT. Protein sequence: CASFKREWNTGELFF.

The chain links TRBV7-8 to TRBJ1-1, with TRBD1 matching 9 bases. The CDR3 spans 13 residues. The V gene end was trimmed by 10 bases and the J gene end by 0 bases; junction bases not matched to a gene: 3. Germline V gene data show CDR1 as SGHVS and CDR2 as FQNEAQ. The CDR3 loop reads CATRTGVNTEAFF. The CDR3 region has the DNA TGTGCCACACGGACAGGGGTGAACACTGAAGCTTTCTTT.

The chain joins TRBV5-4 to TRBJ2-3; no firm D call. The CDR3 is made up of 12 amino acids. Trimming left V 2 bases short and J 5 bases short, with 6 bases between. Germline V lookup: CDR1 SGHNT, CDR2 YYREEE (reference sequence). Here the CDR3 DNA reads TGTGCCAGCAGCTTCGGCGGAGATACGCAGTATTTT. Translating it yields CASSFGGDTQYF.

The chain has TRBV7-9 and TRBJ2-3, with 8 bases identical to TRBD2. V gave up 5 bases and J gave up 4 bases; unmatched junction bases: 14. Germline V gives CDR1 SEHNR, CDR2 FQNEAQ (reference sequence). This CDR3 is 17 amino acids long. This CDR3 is CASSRLTGTSSSDTQYF. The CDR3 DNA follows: TGTGCCAGCAGCCGACTAACCGGGACTAGTTCTTCAGATACGCAGTATTTT.

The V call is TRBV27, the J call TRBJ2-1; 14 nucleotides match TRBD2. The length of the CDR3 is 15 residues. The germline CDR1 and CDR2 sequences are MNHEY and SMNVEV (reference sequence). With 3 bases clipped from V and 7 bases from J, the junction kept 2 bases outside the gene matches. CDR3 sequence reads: CASSLGTSGGNEQFF. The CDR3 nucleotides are TGTGCCAGCAGTTTGGGGACTAGCGGGGGAAATGAGCAGTTCTTC.